This T cell receptor beta chain appears in the sequencing data of a study of blood T cell repertoires in COVID-19. The sample holds one count of this clone. Germline CDR1 and CDR2: SQVTM and ANQGSEA. V lost 7 bases to trimming and J lost 4 bases; unmatched junction nucleotides: 12. The CDR3 totals 15 residues. In the study's own analysis: Amplifying reference gene primers gave estimates of nucleated cell counts. Here immunoSEQ multiplex PCR was the method, and the copy in TCRdb shows in-frame clones only, minus some. The V and J calls and the clone size are those of that table, but D and trimming were determined from the DNA. Among 120,000 or so clones listed, just over 70% were seen once.

The specimen sequenced was peripheral blood. The receptor comes from a human donor with acute or convalescent COVID-19. The donor label of this sample is uncertain. The V gene is TRBV29-1, the J gene TRBJ2-3; 9 bases align to TRBD2. The CDR3 bases are TGCAGCGCCCAGCGGGGGGCGGGAACGGCAGATACGCAGTATTTT. This translates into CSAQRGAGTADTQYF.